The rows below give T cell receptor beta chains drawn from one sample of a study of T cells in narcolepsy. The assay was immunoSEQ multiplex PCR, and TCRdb's table has in-frame clones only and misses some. The table shows 25,000 to 35,000 clones, with around 82% occurring only once. The specimen was CD45RA- memory CD4+ T cells from PBMCs. The source is a human donor with narcolepsy. Each CDR3 is given with its conserved first and last residue. A D gene is named only where the DNA matches it firmly. Clone size is given for some rows only: seen once, a few or many times, or a class if the clone is expanded.

TRBV7-6	.	TRBJ2-3	.	TGTGCCAGCAGCTTAAATTCCGGGGATACGCAGTATTTT	CASSLNSGDTQYF
TRBV18	.	TRBJ2-6	.	TGTGCCAGCTCACCACGGGGCAGAAACTCTGGGGCCAACGTCCTGACTTTC	CASSPRGRNSGANVLTF
TRBV29-1	TRBD2	TRBJ2-3	.	TGCAGCGTTGGCCTAGCGGGGGGGACAGATACGCAGTATTTT	CSVGLAGGTDTQYF
TRBV19	.	TRBJ1-5	.	TGTGCCAGTAGTATCCCGTTCAATCAGCCCCAGCATTTT	CASSIPFNQPQHF
TRBV11-2	.	TRBJ2-5	.	TGTGCCAGCAGCTCTCTCAAGGGGTCTGGGGGGACCCAGTACTTC	CASSSLKGSGGTQYF
TRBV5-4	TRBD2	TRBJ2-1	once	TGTGCCAGCAGCCAAGGGACTAGCGGAGCTTACAATGAGCAGTTCTTC	CASSQGTSGAYNEQFF
TRBV5-1	.	TRBJ2-3	.	TGCGCCAGCAGCTTGGAGGATACGCAGTATTTT	CASSLEDTQYF
TRBV6-1	TRBD1	TRBJ1-2	.	TGTGCCAGCAGTGTAAGGCAGGGGGCGGGCTATGGCTACACCTTC	CASSVRQGAGYGYTF
TRBV27	.	TRBJ2-7	.	TGTGCCAGCAGTCCCCGCCGTAGCTCCTACGAGCAGTACTTC	CASSPRRSSYEQYF
TRBV21-1	.	TRBJ2-6	.	TGTGCCAGCAGCAAAACAGGCGCGCACTACTCTGGGGCGGCCAACGTCCTGACTTTC	CASSKTGAHYSGAANVLTF
TRBV2	.	TRBJ1-5	once	TGTGCCAGCAGTGAGACCGGGGTTACATTGCATTTT	CASSETGVTLHF
TRBV6-1	.	TRBJ1-4	.	TGTGCCAGCAGTGACCCATACAGGAGAACTAATGAAAAACTGTTTTTT	CASSDPYRRTNEKLFF
TRBV2	.	TRBJ2-1	.	TGTGCCAGCAGTGAAGGCGACTACCGGAATGAGCAGTTCTTC	CASSEGDYRNEQFF
TRBV2	.	TRBJ2-6	.	TGTGCCATCAGTCCTAATCACCCCAAACTTTTCTCTGGGGCCAACGTCCTGACTTTC	CAISPNHPKLFSGANVLTF
TRBV6-5	.	TRBJ1-6	.	TGTGCCAGCACCGACGGGCATTCACCCCTCCACTTT	CASTDGHSPLHF
TRBV5-1	.	TRBJ2-3	.	TGCGCCAGCAGCGCGGGGACAGACGTTCGCACAGATACGCAGTATTTT	CASSAGTDVRTDTQYF
TRBV5-4	.	TRBJ1-6	.	TGTGCCAGCAGCTCCCAGACCGAATTTAATTCACCCCTCCACTTT	CASSSQTEFNSPLHF
TRBV5-1	.	TRBJ2-2	.	TGCGCCAGCAGCTTGATAGGGTCCTCGGAGCTGTTTTTT	CASSLIGSSELFF
TRBV18	TRBD1	TRBJ1-1	few	TGTGCCAGCTCACTCCGGGACAGGGTATTGAACACTGAAGCTTTCTTT	CASSLRDRVLNTEAFF
TRBV7-2	.	TRBJ2-7	.	TGTGCCAGCAGCTTACTCGGGGGCAGCTCCTACGAGCAGTACTTC	CASSLLGGSSYEQYF
TRBV15	.	TRBJ1-4	.	TGTGCCACCAGCGAAACGGCGATTCCTAATGAAAAACTGTTTTTT	CATSETAIPNEKLFF
TRBV1	.	TRBJ2-7	.	TGCACCAGCAGCCAAGATTATGGGCAGAAGGGGGACGAGCAGTACTTC	CTSSQDYGQKGDEQYF
TRBV1	.	TRBJ1-1	.	TGCACCAGCAGCCACCTACAGAAGAACACTGAAGCTTTCTTT	CTSSHLQKNTEAFF
TRBV7-9	.	TRBJ2-7	.	TGTGCCAGCAGCACGGACAGCTACGAGCAGTACTTC	CASSTDSYEQYF
TRBV19	TRBD1	TRBJ2-7	.	TGTGCCAGTAGCAGGACCGGGACAGGGCTCTACGAGCAGTACTTC	CASSRTGTGLYEQYF
TRBV6-5	TRBD1	TRBJ1-5	.	TGTGCCAGCAGCCCCGGGGACAGCCCTAATCAGCCCCAGCATTTT	CASSPGDSPNQPQHF
TRBV6-1	.	TRBJ2-7	.	TGTGCCAGCGGAATTGCGGGACACTTCTCCTACGAGCAGTACTTC	CASGIAGHFSYEQYF
TRBV6-5	.	TRBJ1-2	.	TGTGCCAGCAACGCGGACGGAGGAGGGGCTTTCGGCTACACCTTC	CASNADGGGAFGYTF
TRBV7-9	TRBD2	TRBJ2-3	.	TGTGCCAGCAGCTTAGCGCGGTTAGCGGGAGGAAGTGATACGCAGTATTTT	CASSLARLAGGSDTQYF
TRBV7-7	TRBD2	TRBJ2-1	.	TGTGCTAGCAGCTTAGGACTAGCGGGAGTTACTGAGCAGTTCTTC	CASSLGLAGVTEQFF
TRBV7-8	.	TRBJ2-5	.	TGTGCCAGCAGTCCTGACACGAGCACGGGGGTGACCCAGTACTTC	CASSPDTSTGVTQYF
TRBV4-1	.	TRBJ1-4	.	TGCGCCAGCAGCCAAGCACCAAGGGAGAATGAAAAACTGTTTTTT	CASSQAPRENEKLFF
TRBV6-1	TRBD1	TRBJ2-7	.	TGTGCCAGCAGTAACTTAGACAGGGCCACCTACGAGCAGTACTTC	CASSNLDRATYEQYF
TRBV18	.	TRBJ1-2	.	TGTGCCAGCCTCCGGCAGACAGGATTTAACTATGGCTACACCTTC	CASLRQTGFNYGYTF
TRBV30	TRBD1	TRBJ2-7	.	TGTGCCTGGAGTGTACAGGGGGTGTCGGCACGATCCTACGAGCAGTACTTC	CAWSVQGVSARSYEQYF
TRBV7-6	TRBD1	TRBJ2-5	.	TGTGCCAGCAGCTTACTCGCGTTGTCTAAGGACAGGGGGCAAGAGACCCAGTACTTC	CASSLLALSKDRGQETQYF
TRBV6-1	.	TRBJ1-6	.	TGTGCCAGCAGTGAACGTAGTTTCAATTCACCCCTCCACTTT	CASSERSFNSPLHF
TRBV30	.	TRBJ1-2	once	TGTGCCTGGAGTGTACGTAGTCGGGGGGCGTATGGCTACACCTTC	CAWSVRSRGAYGYTF
TRBV5-1	TRBD2	TRBJ2-3	.	TGCGCCAGCAGGCTCAGCGGGGGGAGGGATACGCAGTATTTT	CASRLSGGRDTQYF
TRBV19	.	TRBJ1-2	.	TGTGCCAGTAGTACCCAGTATGGCTACACCTTC	CASSTQYGYTF
TRBV9	.	TRBJ1-2	.	TGTGCCAGCAGCGTAGATATTCGGAGAGGGAACTATGGCTACACCTTC	CASSVDIRRGNYGYTF
TRBV5-6	TRBD2	TRBJ2-1	.	TGTGCCAGCAGCCCTCCGGGACTAGCGGGAGTCGGGTCCAGGCATGAGCAGTTCTTC	CASSPPGLAGVGSRHEQFF
TRBV2	TRBD1	TRBJ1-3	.	TGTGCCAGCAGGGGTACAGGGGAGTCTGGAAACACCATATATTTT	CASRGTGESGNTIYF
TRBV19	TRBD1	TRBJ1-4	.	TGTGCCAGTAGAAGACAGGGGGCGGCGGAAAAACTGTTTTTT	CASRRQGAAEKLFF
TRBV27	.	TRBJ2-1	.	TGTGCCAGCAGTTTATCACGTGGAGCTGAGCAGTTCTTC	CASSLSRGAEQFF
TRBV2	TRBD2	TRBJ2-1	.	TGTGCCAGCGTCAGCGGGGGGCGCTACAATGAGCAGTTCTTC	CASVSGGRYNEQFF
TRBV2	.	TRBJ2-1	.	TGTGCCAGCAGTGTCTACAATGAGCAGTTCTTC	CASSVYNEQFF
TRBV6-1	.	TRBJ1-5	.	TGTGCCACCAGCCGGTGGGAGAGCAATCAGCCCCAGCATTTT	CATSRWESNQPQHF
TRBV27	TRBD1	TRBJ1-1	.	TGTGCCAGCAGTTATCGGGGGACAGGGGGCAGTGAAGCTTTCTTT	CASSYRGTGGSEAFF
TRBV6-1	.	TRBJ1-2	.	TGTGCCAGCAGCCGAGATCCAACGGGCTATGGCTACACCTTC	CASSRDPTGYGYTF
TRBV9	.	TRBJ2-2	.	TGTGCCAGCAGCACGGGACTCGAGAACACCGGGGAGCTGTTTTTT	CASSTGLENTGELFF
TRBV6-1	TRBD1	TRBJ2-1	.	TGTACCAGCAGTGAAGCGATGGGACAGGGACTTAATGAGCAGTTCTTC	CTSSEAMGQGLNEQFF
TRBV7-6	.	TRBJ1-3	.	TGTGCCAGCAGCTTAGTTGTTTTGAGCCCGCAGAGGGGAAACACCATATATTTT	CASSLVVLSPQRGNTIYF